This T cell receptor beta chain derives from a study of blood T cell repertoires in COVID-19. About the research overall: COVID-19 samples collected from the United States, Italy and Spain covered acute and convalescent phases.

Original processing notes: Amplification of reference gene primers provided the estimated nucleated cell counts. Assay used: immunoSEQ multiplex PCR; TCRdb lists only in-frame clones, some missing. The DNA gave D and trimming, while V, J and clone size come from that table. The sample consists of about 36,000 clones, around three quarters of them appearing once. V was shortened by 6 bases and J by 8 bases, with 19 bases between the two germline ends. This CDR3 contains 15 residues. Germline CDR1 reads LGHNT; CDR2 reads FRNRAP. The material sequenced was peripheral blood. The clonotype originates from a man aged 60-69 years with active COVID-19. The V gene is TRBV12-5, the J gene TRBJ1-4, with D possibly TRBD1 on 6 matching bases. The CDR3 reads CASGRGQSAREKLFF. The CDR3 DNA reads TGTGCTAGTGGGAGAGGACAGAGTGCCCGGGAAAAACTGTTTTTT.